The T cell receptor beta chain described here comes from a study of blood T cell repertoires in COVID-19 (dated by TCRdb to about 2020). Context from the whole study: The collaborator samples originated in the United States, Italy and Spain and spanned the acute and convalescent phases of COVID-19. The material from the prospective study consisted of cDNA or gDNA derived from T cells, B-cell-depleted T cells, or PBMCs. A de-identified subject ID, COVID-19 status, age in years and sex were almost always included in the sample metadata. The repertoires were released in a freely available public database intended as a resource for research on the immune response to SARS-CoV-2. The dataset comprised deeply sampled blood TCRbeta repertoires from subjects exposed to, actively infected with, or recovered from COVID-19. Where available, HLA class I and class II types were taken from metadata supplied by the sample provider and were not determined by assay-based typing. Samples were obtained from the ongoing ImmuneRACE study (first 160 participants) and from about 1,300 subjects provided by 6 global collaborators. General study outcomes and caveats: The amount of clinical and demographic metadata varied by source and participant and was provided uncurated.

The V end gives up 2 bases and the J end 7 bases, leaving 6 bases in the junction not matched to a gene. Based on the germline V gene, the CDR1 and CDR2 sequences are SNHLY and FYNNEI. Reading from cysteine to phenylalanine, the CDR3 counts 14 amino acids. Here the CDR3 DNA is all that survives: 42 bases in frame from base 1. The immunoSEQ Assay, a bias-controlled multiplex PCR, was used to amplify TCRbeta CDR3 regions from genomic DNA. The paper's data handling went like this. The number of nucleated cells in each sample was estimated from the amplification of reference gene primers within the assay. To quantify the absolute abundance of each unique TCRbeta CDR3 rearrangement, sequence reads were collapsed and filtered. For each sample, productive Simpson clonality was calculated as the square root of Simpson's diversity index across productive rearrangements. Drawn from immuneACCESS, this table holds only the in-frame rearrangements with V and J called that TCRdb kept. Clones are partly lost; checked studies trace under half to an unresolved V gene and leave the rest unexplained. Clone size and V and J calls were adopted from that table, with D and trimming inferred from the DNA. In this sample the table shows 250,000 to 300,000 clones, 90% of which occur a single time. About 1.1% of the sample is in the top ten clones.

In the prospective study, participants were roughly 18 to 95 years old, resided in about two dozen geographic areas of the United States, and were enrolled through a virtual design. Cohort assignment in the prospective study relied on participant-reported clinical history from a screening survey and a study questionnaire. Recovered participants in ImmuneRACE Cohort 3 were defined by two consecutive negative NP/OP PCR tests, clearance by a healthcare professional, or resolution of symptoms. Mobile phlebotomists in the prospective study collected whole blood, serum and a nasopharyngeal or oropharyngeal swab from every participant. Prospective study participants could optionally give additional blood draws and questionnaires over a roughly two-month period. Prospective study blood samples were shipped either frozen or at room temperature before DNA extraction. This clone showed up just a few times. Its antigen remains unidentified. Base qualities are missing; no much larger clone stands one base away.

The sample taken for sequencing was PBMCs or T cells enriched from blood (not recorded which). The clonotype was recovered from a woman aged 30 to 39 who had recovered from COVID-19. The V and J genes are TRBV2 and TRBJ2-3, with TRBD1 matching 7 junction bases. The DNA sequence is as follows: TGTGCCAGCAGTGAATCCTGGACAGGCAATACGCAGTATTTT. This sequence encodes CASSESWTGNTQYF. The full variable domain, completed from the reference TRBV2 and TRBJ2-3 proteins outside the CDR3, reads EPEVTQTPSHQVTQMGQEVILRCVPISNHLYFYWYRQILGQKVEFLVSFYNNEISEKSEIFDDQFSVERPDGSNFTLKIRSTKLEDSAMYFCASSESWTGNTQYFGPGTRLTVL.